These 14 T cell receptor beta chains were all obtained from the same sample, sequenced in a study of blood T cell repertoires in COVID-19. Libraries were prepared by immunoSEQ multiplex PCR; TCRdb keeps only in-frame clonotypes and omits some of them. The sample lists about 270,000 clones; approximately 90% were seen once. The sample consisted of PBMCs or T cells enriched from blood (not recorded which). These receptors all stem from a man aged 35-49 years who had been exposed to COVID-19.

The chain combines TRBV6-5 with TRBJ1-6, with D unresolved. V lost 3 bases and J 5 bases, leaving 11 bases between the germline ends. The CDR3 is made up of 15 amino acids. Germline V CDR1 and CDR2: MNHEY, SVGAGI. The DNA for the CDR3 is TGTGCCAGCAGTTATCGGCAGGCCCATAATTCACCCCTCCACTTT. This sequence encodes CASSYRQAHNSPLHF.

For the CDR3, the DNA is TGCGCCAGCAGTAAATACGGGACTAGCGGGGGCAATGAGCAGTTCTTC. This encodes CASSKYGTSGGNEQFF. The chain is built from TRBV10-1 and TRBJ2-1; TRBD2 agrees at 14 bases. V lost 5 bases to trimming and J lost 6 bases; unmatched junction nucleotides: 6. The CDR3 has 16 residues. The V gene's germline CDR1 is WNHNN and CDR2 SYGVQD (reference sequence).

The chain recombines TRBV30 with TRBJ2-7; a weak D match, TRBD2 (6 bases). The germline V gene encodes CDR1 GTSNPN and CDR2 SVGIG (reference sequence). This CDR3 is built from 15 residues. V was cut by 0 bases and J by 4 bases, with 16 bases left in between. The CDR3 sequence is CAWSVPGDGIYEQYF. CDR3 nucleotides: TGTGCCTGGAGTGTACCGGGGGACGGCATTTACGAGCAGTACTTC.

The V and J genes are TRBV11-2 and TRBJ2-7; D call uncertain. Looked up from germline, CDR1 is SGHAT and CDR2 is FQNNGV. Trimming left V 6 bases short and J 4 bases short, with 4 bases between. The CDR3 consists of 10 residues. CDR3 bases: TGTGCCAGCAGTTCTTACGAGCAGTACTTC. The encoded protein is CASSSYEQYF.

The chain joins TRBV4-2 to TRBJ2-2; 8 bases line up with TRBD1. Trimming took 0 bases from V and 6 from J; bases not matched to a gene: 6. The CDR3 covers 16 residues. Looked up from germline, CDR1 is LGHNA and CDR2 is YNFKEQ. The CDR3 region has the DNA TGTGCCAGCAGCCAAGATAGACAGGGGCTCGCCGGGGAGCTGTTTTTT. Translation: CASSQDRQGLAGELFF.

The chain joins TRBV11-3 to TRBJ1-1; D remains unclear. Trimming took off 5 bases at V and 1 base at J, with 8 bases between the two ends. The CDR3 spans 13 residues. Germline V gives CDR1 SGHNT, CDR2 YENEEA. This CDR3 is CASSRTENTEAFF. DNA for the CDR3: TGTGCCAGCAGCCGCACAGAGAACACTGAAGCTTTCTTT.

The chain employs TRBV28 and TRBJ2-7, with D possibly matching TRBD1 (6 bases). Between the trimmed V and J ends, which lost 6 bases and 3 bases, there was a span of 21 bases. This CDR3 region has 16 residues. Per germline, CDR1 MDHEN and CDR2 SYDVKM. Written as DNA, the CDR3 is TGTGCCAGCAGCACCGAGGTTGACAGGTCATACTACGAGCAGTACTTC. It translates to CASSTEVDRSYYEQYF.

The CDR3 DNA follows: TGTGCCAGCAGTGAAGCCGCCAGGGCAACTTACGAGCAGTACTTC. Translation: CASSEAARATYEQYF. The V gene is TRBV6-1, the J gene TRBJ2-7, with a possible D match to TRBD1 (5 bases). V lost 0 bases and J 4 bases, leaving 13 bases between the germline ends. Germline values: CDR1 MNHNS, CDR2 SASEGT. The CDR3 contains 15 residues.

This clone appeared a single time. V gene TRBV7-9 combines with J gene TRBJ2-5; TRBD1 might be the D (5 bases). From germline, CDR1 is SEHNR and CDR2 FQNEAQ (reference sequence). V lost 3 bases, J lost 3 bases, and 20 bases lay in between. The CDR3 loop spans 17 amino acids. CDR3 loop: CASSFYSRGRAEETQYF. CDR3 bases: TGTGCCAGCAGCTTCTATTCAAGAGGCAGGGCAGAAGAGACCCAGTACTTC.

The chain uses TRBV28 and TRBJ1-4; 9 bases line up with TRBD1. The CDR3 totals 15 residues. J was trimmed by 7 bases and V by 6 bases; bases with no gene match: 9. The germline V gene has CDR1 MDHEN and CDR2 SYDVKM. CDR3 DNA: TGTGCCAGCAGGTCTCAACAGGGGGCCTCTGAAAAACTGTTTTTT. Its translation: CASRSQQGASEKLFF.

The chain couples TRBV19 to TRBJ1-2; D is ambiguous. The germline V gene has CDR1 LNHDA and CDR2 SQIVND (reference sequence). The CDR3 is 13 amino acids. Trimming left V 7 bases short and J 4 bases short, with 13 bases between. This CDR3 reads CASTPAGFYGYTF. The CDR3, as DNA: TGTGCCAGTACCCCGGCGGGGTTCTATGGCTACACCTTC.

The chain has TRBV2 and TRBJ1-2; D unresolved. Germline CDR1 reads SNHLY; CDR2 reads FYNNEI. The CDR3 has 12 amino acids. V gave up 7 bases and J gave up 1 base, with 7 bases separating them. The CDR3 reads CASMPVNYGYTF. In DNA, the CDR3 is TGTGCCAGCATGCCAGTTAACTATGGCTACACCTTC.

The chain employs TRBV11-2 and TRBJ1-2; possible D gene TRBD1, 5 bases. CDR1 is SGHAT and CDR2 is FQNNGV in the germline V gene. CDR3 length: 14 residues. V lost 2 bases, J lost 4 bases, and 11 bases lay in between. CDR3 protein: CASSLQGEVYGYTF. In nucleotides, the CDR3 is TGTGCCAGCAGCTTACAGGGTGAGGTCTATGGCTACACCTTC.

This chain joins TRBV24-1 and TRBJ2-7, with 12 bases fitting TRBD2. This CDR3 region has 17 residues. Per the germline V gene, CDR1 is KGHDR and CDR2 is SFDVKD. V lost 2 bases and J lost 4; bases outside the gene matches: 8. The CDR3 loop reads CATSDSTGTSGLYEQYF. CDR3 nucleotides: TGTGCCACCAGTGATTCCACAGGGACTAGCGGGCTATACGAGCAGTACTTC.